The 6 T cell receptor beta chains below all came from one sample that was sequenced in a study of blood T cell repertoires in COVID-19. Using immunoSEQ multiplex PCR, the repertoire was profiled, and TCRdb retains in-frame clones only, with some absent. The data hold roughly 140,000 clones, with about 87% observed a single time. The sequencing input was peripheral blood. These receptors were obtained from a woman in her forties or fifties with acute or convalescent COVID-19.

The chain is built from TRBV18 and TRBJ2-7; the match to TRBD2 covers 7 bases. J gave up 2 bases and V 2 bases, and 3 bases lay outside the gene matches. This CDR3 has 14 residues. Germline V lookup: CDR1 KGHSH, CDR2 LQKENI. In DNA form, the CDR3 reads TGTGCCAGCTCACCAGGGGGGGTGCCCTACGAGCAGTACTTC. This gives the protein CASSPGGVPYEQYF.

The chain couples TRBV5-1 to TRBJ2-1; 10 positions agree with TRBD2. The germline CDR1 and CDR2 sequences are SGHRS and YFSETQ. This CDR3 is built from 17 residues. Losses at the gene ends were 1 base for V and 1 base for J; bases not matched to a gene: 5. CDR3 in DNA: TGCGCCAGCAGCTTGTTGACAGCGGGAGGGTCCTACAATGAGCAGTTCTTC. Protein product: CASSLLTAGGSYNEQFF.

This chain links TRBV14 with TRBJ1-1; no definite D call. Trimming removed 4 bases from V and 6 bases from J, with 15 bases in between. This CDR3 contains 14 residues. The germline CDR1 and CDR2 sequences are SGHDN and FVKESK. The CDR3 DNA is TGTGCCAGCAGCCCTCCCGGTTGGAGGGCTGAAGCTTTCTTT. Amino acid sequence: CASSPPGWRAEAFF.

The genes are TRBV5-1 and TRBJ2-5; 8 bases are a match to TRBD2. CDR1 and CDR2 from the germline V gene are SGHRS and YFSETQ. The CDR3 is 17 residues long. V was pared by 2 bases and J by 5 bases, with 14 bases of the junction left unmatched. The CDR3 region has the DNA TGCGCCAGCAGCTTCTCAGGACTAGCACTGTCTTCGGAGACCCAGTACTTC. This translates into CASSFSGLALSSETQYF.

The table lists this clone with a few counts. The rearrangement links TRBV11-2 to TRBJ2-7; tentative D call: TRBD1 (6 bases). Deletions cut 1 base from V and 6 bases from J, with 10 bases between. The germline CDR1 and CDR2 sequences are SGHAT and FQNNGV. The CDR3 has 13 amino acids. In nucleotides, the CDR3 is TGTGCCAGCAGCTTAGTTCTAGGGGGCGAGCAGTACTTC. Amino acids: CASSLVLGGEQYF.

CDR3 protein: CASKEGTPPYEQYF. Here the CDR3 DNA reads TGTGCCAGTAAGGAGGGAACCCCTCCCTACGAGCAGTACTTC. The chain is built from TRBV19 and TRBJ2-7; D perhaps matches TRBD2 (6 bases). Germline V lookup: CDR1 LNHDA, CDR2 SQIVND (reference sequence). The germline V and J ends were trimmed by 7 bases and 2 bases, with 15 bases remaining between them. This CDR3 has 14 amino acids.